This TCR beta chain came from a study of blood T cell repertoires in COVID-19. J was trimmed by 5 bases and V by 7 bases; bases with no gene match: 5. This CDR3 is built from 13 residues. Germline-derived CDR1 and CDR2 are SGHTA and FQGNSA. TCRdb's table, derived via immunoSEQ multiplex PCR, lists solely in-frame clones and lacks some. This table has about 290,000 clones, roughly 89% appearing once. This clone was observed a single time. The genes are TRBV7-2 and TRBJ2-1; 7 nucleotides agree with TRBD2. The source is a woman aged 40 to 50 who had recovered from COVID-19. Sequenced: PBMCs or T cells enriched from blood (not recorded which). CDR3 nucleotide sequence: TGTGCCAGCAAAGGGAGGGTCCACAATGAGCAGTTCTTC. Translated: CASKGRVHNEQFF.